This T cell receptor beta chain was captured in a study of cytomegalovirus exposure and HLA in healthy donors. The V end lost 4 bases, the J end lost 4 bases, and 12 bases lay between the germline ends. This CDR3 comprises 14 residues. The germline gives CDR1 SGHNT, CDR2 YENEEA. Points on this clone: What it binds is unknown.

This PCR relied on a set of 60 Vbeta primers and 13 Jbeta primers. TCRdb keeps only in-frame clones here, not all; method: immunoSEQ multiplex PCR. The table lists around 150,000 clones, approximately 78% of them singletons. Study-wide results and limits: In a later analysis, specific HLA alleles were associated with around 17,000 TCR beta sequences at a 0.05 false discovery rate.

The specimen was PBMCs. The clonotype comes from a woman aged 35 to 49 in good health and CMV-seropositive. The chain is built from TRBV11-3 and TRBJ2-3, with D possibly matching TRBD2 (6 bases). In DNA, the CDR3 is TGTGCCAGCAGCTCGACCCGGGGGTCAGATACGCAGTATTTT. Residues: CASSSTRGSDTQYF.